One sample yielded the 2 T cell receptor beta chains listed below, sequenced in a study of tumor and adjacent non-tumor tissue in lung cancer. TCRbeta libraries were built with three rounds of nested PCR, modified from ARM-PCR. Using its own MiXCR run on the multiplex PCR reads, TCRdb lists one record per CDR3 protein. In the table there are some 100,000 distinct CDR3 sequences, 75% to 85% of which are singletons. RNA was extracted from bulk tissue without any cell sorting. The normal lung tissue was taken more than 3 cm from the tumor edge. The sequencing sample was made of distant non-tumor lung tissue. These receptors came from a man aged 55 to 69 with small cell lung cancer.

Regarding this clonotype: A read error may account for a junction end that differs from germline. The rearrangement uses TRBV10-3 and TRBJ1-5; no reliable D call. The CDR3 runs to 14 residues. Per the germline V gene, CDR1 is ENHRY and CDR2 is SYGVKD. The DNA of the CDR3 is TGTGCCATCAGTGAGTCAGACGGCCATCAGTCCCAGCATTTT. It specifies CAISESDGHQSQHF.

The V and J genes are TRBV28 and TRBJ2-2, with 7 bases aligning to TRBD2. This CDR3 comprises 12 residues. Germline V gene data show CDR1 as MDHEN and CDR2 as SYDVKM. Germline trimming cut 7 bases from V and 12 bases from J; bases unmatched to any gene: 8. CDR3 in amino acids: CASTLKAGKLFF. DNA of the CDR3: TGTGCCAGCACACTGAAAGCGGGGAAGCTGTTTTTT.